Sequencing of this TCR beta chain was carried out in a study of T cell responses to AZD1222 COVID-19 vaccine. Generated by immunoSEQ multiplex PCR, the TCRdb table keeps only in-frame clones and is missing some. The sample includes some 97,000 clones, around 87% of them seen just once. Sequencing was performed on peripheral blood, taken on day 0 of MenACWY control vaccination. The clonotype was recovered from an adult in good health.

The CDR3 is CASSLWSGQRVPFSNQPQHF. The CDR3 coding sequence is TGTGCCAGCAGCTTATGGTCGGGACAGAGGGTCCCTTTTAGCAATCAGCCCCAGCATTTT. This sequence joins TRBV7-4 and TRBJ1-5; 7 nucleotides align to TRBD1. The CDR3 covers 20 residues. Germline values: CDR1 SGHVT, CDR2 SQSDAQ. V lost 2 bases and J lost 0; bases outside the gene matches: 16.